Listed below are T cell receptor beta chains from one sample, sequenced in a study of blood T cell repertoires in COVID-19. The repertoire was sequenced with immunoSEQ multiplex PCR; TCRdb's copy has only in-frame clones and lacks some. The sample consists of around 300,000 clones, 90% of them appearing once. Sequencing was carried out using PBMCs or T cells enriched from blood (not recorded which). The receptor set was obtained from a young woman with acute COVID-19. Each CDR3 is given with its conserved first and last residue. A D gene is named only where the DNA matches it firmly. Clone size is stated in some rows and not others, as once, few, many or a class when expanded.

clone_size	j_call	v_call	d_call	cdr3_length	cdr3_aa	cdr3_nt
once	TRBJ1-3	TRBV21-1	NA	20	CASSKGWPPGQLFAGNTIYF	TGTGCCAGCAGCAAAGGGTGGCCCCCGGGACAGCTATTCGCTGGAAACACCATATATTTT
NA	TRBJ2-5	TRBV24-1	NA	16	CATSDLGRGPQETQYF	TGTGCCACCAGTGATTTGGGTAGGGGCCCCCAAGAGACCCAGTACTTC
few	TRBJ1-5	TRBV18	NA	16	CASSPTAGAVDQPQHF	TGTGCCAGCTCTCCAACCGCAGGGGCGGTGGATCAGCCCCAGCATTTT
once	TRBJ1-6	TRBV9	NA	15	CASSVVAGNNSPLHF	TGTGCCAGCAGCGTAGTGGCAGGGAATAATTCACCCCTCCACTTT
NA	TRBJ2-1	TRBV4-1	NA	15	CASGDAGTFGDEQFF	TGCGCCAGCGGGGATGCGGGTACGTTCGGTGATGAGCAGTTCTTC
NA	TRBJ2-3	TRBV7-6	TRBD1	15	CASSLVAGGEDTQYF	TGTGCCAGCAGCTTAGTGGCAGGGGGCGAAGATACGCAGTATTTT
NA	TRBJ1-3	TRBV5-1	NA	12	CASRGAENTIYF	TGCGCCAGCAGGGGGGCGGAAAACACCATATATTTT
NA	TRBJ2-2	TRBV6-5	TRBD2	15	CASSYVAGVAGELFF	TGTGCCAGCAGTTACGTGGCGGGAGTCGCCGGGGAGCTGTTTTTT
NA	TRBJ1-5	TRBV27	NA	15	CASSLSRGEGQPQHF	TGTGCCAGCAGTTTGTCAAGGGGTGAAGGACAGCCCCAGCATTTT
NA	TRBJ2-1	TRBV28	TRBD1	12	CASSTQGSEQFF	TGTGCCAGCAGCACACAGGGGAGTGAGCAGTTCTTC
NA	TRBJ1-5	TRBV28	TRBD1	14	CASNTQGEQGPQHF	TGTGCCAGCAACACACAGGGGGAGCAAGGGCCCCAGCATTTT
NA	TRBJ1-2	TRBV28	NA	14	CASREQGNHYGYTF	TGTGCCAGCAGAGAACAGGGTAATCACTATGGCTACACCTTC
NA	TRBJ1-1	TRBV11-3	NA	15	CASSFDSSGRTEAFF	TGTGCCAGCAGCTTCGACAGCTCGGGGAGGACTGAAGCTTTCTTT
NA	TRBJ2-7	TRBV27	NA	16	CASSPSSLTHLSEQYF	TGTGCCAGCAGTCCCTCGAGCCTAACCCATCTCTCAGAGCAGTACTTC
NA	TRBJ1-4	TRBV19	NA	12	CASNLGGEKLFF	TGTGCCAGTAATTTAGGGGGTGAAAAACTGTTTTTT
NA	TRBJ1-1	TRBV28	TRBD1	17	CASTSVRDSRTNTEAFF	TGTGCCAGCACCTCGGTGAGGGACAGCAGAACGAACACTGAAGCTTTCTTT
NA	TRBJ2-7	TRBV27	NA	14	CASSGSREAYEQYF	TGTGCCAGCAGTGGGTCCCGGGAAGCCTACGAGCAGTACTTC
NA	TRBJ2-1	TRBV19	TRBD2	12	CASSPSSGRKFF	TGTGCCAGTAGTCCGTCTAGCGGGAGGAAGTTCTTC
NA	TRBJ1-5	TRBV29-1	NA	12	CSVWGQNQPQHF	TGCAGCGTTTGGGGGCAGAATCAGCCCCAGCATTTT
NA	TRBJ1-1	TRBV19	NA	14	CASSSVEGRAEAFF	TGTGCCAGTAGTTCCGTGGAGGGAAGGGCTGAAGCTTTCTTT
NA	TRBJ2-6	TRBV19	TRBD2	15	CASMGGVSGANVLTF	TGTGCCAGTATGGGGGGGGTCTCTGGGGCCAACGTCCTGACTTTC
NA	TRBJ1-2	TRBV5-1	TRBD1	12	CASSLTGGGYTF	TGCGCCAGCAGCTTAACAGGGGGTGGCTACACCTTC
NA	TRBJ2-1	TRBV23-1	NA	17	CASSQPTPGSSYNEQFF	TGCGCCAGCAGTCAACCTACTCCAGGTAGCTCCTACAATGAGCAGTTCTTC
few	TRBJ2-5	TRBV19	NA	15	CASSMRTAFQETQYF	TGTGCCAGTAGTATGAGGACAGCATTCCAAGAGACCCAGTACTTC
NA	TRBJ1-4	TRBV28	NA	14	CASRGVGWNEKLFF	TGTGCCAGCCGGGGGGTAGGTTGGAATGAAAAACTGTTTTTT
NA	TRBJ2-3	TRBV19	NA	13	CASEAGRTDTQYF	TGTGCCAGTGAGGCCGGCCGCACAGATACGCAGTATTTT
NA	TRBJ1-1	TRBV5-1	NA	17	CASSSRVGAGANTEAFF	TGCGCCAGCAGCTCCCGGGTGGGGGCGGGAGCAAACACTGAAGCTTTCTTT
NA	TRBJ1-5	TRBV6-5	TRBD1	13	CASTRQGPEPQHF	TGTGCCAGCACCCGACAGGGTCCTGAACCCCAGCATTTT